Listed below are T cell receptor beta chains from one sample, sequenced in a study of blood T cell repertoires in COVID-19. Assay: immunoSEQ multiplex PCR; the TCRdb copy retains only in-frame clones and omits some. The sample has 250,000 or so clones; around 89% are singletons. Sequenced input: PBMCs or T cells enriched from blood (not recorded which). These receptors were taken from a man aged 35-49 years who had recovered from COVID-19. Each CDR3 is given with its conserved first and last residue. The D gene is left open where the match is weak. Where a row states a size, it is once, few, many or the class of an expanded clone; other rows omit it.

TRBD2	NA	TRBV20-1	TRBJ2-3	CSASMREITDTQYF	TGCAGTGCTAGTATGCGGGAGATCACAGATACGCAGTATTTT
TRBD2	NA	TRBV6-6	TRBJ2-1	CASSRRLVAGVRDEQFF	TGTGCCAGCAGTCGCCGACTGGTAGCGGGAGTTAGGGATGAGCAGTTCTTC
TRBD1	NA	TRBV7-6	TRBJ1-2	CASSSGQGVGGYTF	TGTGCCAGCAGCTCGGGACAGGGGGTGGGCGGCTACACCTTC
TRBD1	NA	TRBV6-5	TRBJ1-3	CASNRGTGDGNTIYF	TGTGCCAGCAACCGAGGGACAGGGGATGGAAACACCATATATTTT
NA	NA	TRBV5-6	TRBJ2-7	CASSPRTSYEQYF	TGTGCCAGCAGCCCGCGGACATCATACGAGCAGTACTTC
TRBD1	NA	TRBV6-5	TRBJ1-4	CASRGQGAEKLFF	TGTGCCAGCAGAGGACAGGGGGCGGAAAAACTGTTTTTT
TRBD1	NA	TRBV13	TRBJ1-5	CASSSSDRAQPQHF	TGTGCCAGCAGCTCCTCGGACAGGGCTCAGCCCCAGCATTTT
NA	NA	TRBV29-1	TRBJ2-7	CSVGGGYDEQYF	TGCAGCGTAGGTGGGGGGTACGACGAGCAGTACTTC
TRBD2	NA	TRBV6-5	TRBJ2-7	CASTRGGSYEQYF	TGTGCCAGCACTCGGGGGGGATCCTACGAGCAGTACTTC
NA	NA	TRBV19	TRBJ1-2	CASTPSENYGYTF	TGTGCCAGTACCCCTTCGGAGAACTATGGCTACACCTTC
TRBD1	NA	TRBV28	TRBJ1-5	CASSFLTGVSNQPQHF	TGTGCCAGCAGTTTCTTAACAGGGGTCAGCAATCAGCCCCAGCATTTT
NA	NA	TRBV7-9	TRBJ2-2	CASSPLPGTPNTGELFF	TGTGCCAGCAGCCCCCTTCCGGGGACACCTAACACCGGGGAGCTGTTTTTT
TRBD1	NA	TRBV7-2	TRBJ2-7	CASSFRPGQSYEQYF	TGTGCCAGCAGCTTTCGCCCGGGACAGTCCTACGAGCAGTACTTC
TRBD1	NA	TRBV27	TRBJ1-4	CASSFLTGWAIEKLFF	TGTGCCAGCAGTTTCCTGACAGGGTGGGCTATTGAAAAACTGTTTTTT
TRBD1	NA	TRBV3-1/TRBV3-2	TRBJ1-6	CASSPGLGTGEGSYNSPLHF	TGTGCCAGCAGCCCTGGGCTCGGGACAGGGGAAGGCTCCTATAATTCACCCCTCCACTTT
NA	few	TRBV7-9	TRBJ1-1	CASSSTMNTEAFF	TGTGCCAGCAGCTCGACAATGAACACTGAAGCTTTCTTT
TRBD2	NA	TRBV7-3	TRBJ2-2	CASSLTASGGPNTGELFF	TGTGCCAGCAGCTTAACTGCTAGCGGGGGGCCGAACACCGGGGAGCTGTTTTTT
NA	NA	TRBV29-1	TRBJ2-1	CSGTVGDSYNEQFF	TGCAGCGGGACAGTAGGGGACTCCTACAATGAGCAGTTCTTC
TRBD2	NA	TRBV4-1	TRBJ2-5	CASSQGTSGRTLAQYF	TGCGCCAGCAGCCAAGGGACTAGCGGGAGGACCTTGGCCCAGTACTTC
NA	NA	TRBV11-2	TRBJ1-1	CASGQLDGMNTEAFF	TGTGCCAGCGGACAGCTAGACGGAATGAACACTGAAGCTTTCTTT
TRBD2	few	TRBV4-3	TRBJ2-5	CASSQYSAGGGQETQYF	TGCGCCAGCAGCCAATATTCCGCGGGAGGGGGTCAAGAGACCCAGTACTTC
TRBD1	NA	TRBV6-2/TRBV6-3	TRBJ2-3	CASSYDREATDTQYF	TGTGCCAGCAGTTACGACAGGGAAGCCACAGATACGCAGTATTTT
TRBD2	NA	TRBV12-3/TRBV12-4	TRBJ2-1	CASRLLLAGPPFF	TGTGCCAGCAGACTCCTACTAGCGGGGCCACCCTTCTTC
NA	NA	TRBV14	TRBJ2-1	CASSQKLRAALFF	TGTGCCAGCAGCCAAAAGTTACGCGCTGCCCTGTTCTTC
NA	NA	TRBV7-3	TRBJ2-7	CASSLGLSYEQYF	TGTGCCAGCAGCTTGGGACTTTCCTACGAGCAGTACTTC
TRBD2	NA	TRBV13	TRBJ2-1	CASSPGGGLSYNEQFF	TGTGCCAGCAGCCCAGGCGGGGGTCTCTCCTACAATGAGCAGTTCTTC
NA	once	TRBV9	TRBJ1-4	CASSARTVLNEKLFF	TGTGCCAGCAGCGCGCGGACAGTTCTTAATGAAAAACTGTTTTTT
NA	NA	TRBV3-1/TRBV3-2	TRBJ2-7	CASSQDNPYYRDPTYEQYF	TGTGCCAGCAGCCAAGATAACCCCTATTACAGGGACCCGACCTACGAGCAGTACTTC
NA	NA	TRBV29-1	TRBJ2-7	CSIPTSGQSEQYF	TGCAGCATTCCCACCTCAGGACAATCCGAGCAGTACTTC
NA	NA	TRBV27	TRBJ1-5	CASSFRNPGSPSNQPQHF	TGTGCCAGCAGTTTTCGAAATCCGGGGTCCCCTAGCAATCAGCCCCAGCATTTT
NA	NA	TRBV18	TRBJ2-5	CASSPQGVPETQYF	TGTGCCAGCTCACCACAGGGAGTCCCAGAGACCCAGTACTTC
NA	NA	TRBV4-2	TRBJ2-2	CASSVDRLNTGELFF	TGTGCCAGCAGCGTGGACAGATTGAACACCGGGGAGCTGTTTTTT
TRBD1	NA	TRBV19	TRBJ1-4	CASNRGQGNEKLFF	TGTGCCAGTAATCGGGGACAGGGAAATGAAAAACTGTTTTTT
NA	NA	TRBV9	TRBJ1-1	CASSRTPRQHAEAFF	TGTGCCAGCAGCCGCACTCCCCGACAGCACGCTGAAGCTTTCTTT
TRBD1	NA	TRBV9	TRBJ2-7	CASSAEDRAYEQYF	TGTGCCAGCAGCGCTGAAGACAGGGCCTACGAGCAGTACTTC
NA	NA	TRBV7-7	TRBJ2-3	CASSLDAANTDTQYF	TGTGCCAGCAGCTTAGACGCGGCCAACACAGATACGCAGTATTTT
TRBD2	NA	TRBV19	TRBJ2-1	CASSRGLAGGYNEQFF	TGTGCCAGTAGCCGCGGGTTAGCGGGGGGATACAATGAGCAGTTCTTC
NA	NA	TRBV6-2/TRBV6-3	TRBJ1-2	CASSYDGTYGYTF	TGTGCCAGCAGTTACGACGGGACTTATGGCTACACCTTC